The 21 T cell receptor beta chains below all came from one sample that was sequenced in a study of blood T cell repertoires in COVID-19. TCRdb keeps only in-frame clones here, not all; method: immunoSEQ multiplex PCR. The table lists about 370,000 clones, about 90% of them singletons, with more than 9% in the top ten. Specimen: peripheral blood. Receptors were obtained from a woman aged 25 to 45 with COVID-19, enrolled during active disease.

The chain uses TRBV3-1 (or the pseudogene TRBV3-2) and TRBJ1-1; no definite D call. The CDR3 has 13 amino acids. Trimming removed 4 bases from V and 2 bases from J, with 8 bases in between. Germline loops: CDR1 LGHDT, CDR2 YNNKEL (reference sequence). CDR3 in DNA: TGTGCCAGCAGCCTCACACTAAACACTGAAGCTTTCTTT. It specifies CASSLTLNTEAFF.

This sequence joins TRBV6-5 and TRBJ1-2; 8 bases are shared with TRBD1. Germline loops: CDR1 MNHEY, CDR2 SVGAGI. V gave up 2 bases and J gave up 7 bases; unmatched junction bases: 6. The CDR3 runs 14 residues. CDR3 nucleotides: TGTGCCAGCAGTTACGGGCAGGGGGCCTCTGGCTACACCTTC. Its protein is CASSYGQGASGYTF.

The rearrangement links TRBV18 to TRBJ2-5; D may be TRBD2 (5 bases). Germline CDR1 is KGHSH and CDR2 is LQKENI. Trimming stripped 3 bases from V and 1 base from J, with 12 bases between. The CDR3 extends over 15 amino acids. The CDR3 region is CASSPGLAIQETQYF. The CDR3 DNA reads as TGTGCCAGCTCACCTGGTTTAGCGATCCAAGAGACCCAGTACTTC.

This chain links TRBV28 with TRBJ1-4; D is unresolved. Germline assignment: CDR1 MDHEN and CDR2 SYDVKM. The CDR3 is 15 residues long. V was pared by 5 bases and J by 7 bases, with 17 bases between. DNA of the CDR3: TGTGCCAGCAGTCAACAGCCTTTTACCGGTGAAAAACTGTTTTTT. Translation: CASSQQPFTGEKLFF. The entire variable domain, with the rest obtained from reference TRBV28 and TRBJ1-4, is as follows: DVKVTQSSRYLVKRTGEKVFLECVQDMDHENMFWYRQDPGLGLRLIYFSYDVKMKEKGDIPEGYSVSREKKERFSLILESASTNQTSMYLCASSQQPFTGEKLFFGSGTQLSVL.

The rearrangement uses TRBV5-4 and TRBJ1-1; 7 positions agree with TRBD1. In germline, CDR1 is SGHNT, CDR2 YYREEE (reference sequence). The CDR3 spans 15 residues. J lost 6 bases, V lost 2 bases, and 10 bases had no gene match. CDR3 sequence reads: CASSLLRDRASEAFF. The CDR3 DNA is TGTGCCAGCAGCTTATTACGAGACAGGGCCTCTGAAGCTTTCTTT.

The J gene is TRBJ2-1, the V gene TRBV7-3, with 9 bases lining up with TRBD1. V was clipped by 3 bases and J by 6 bases; unmatched bases: 6. CDR1 and CDR2 from the germline V gene are SGHTA and FQGTGA. This CDR3 is built from 15 residues. The CDR3 bases are TGTGCCAGCAGCTTCACAGGGGGCCGGAGCAATGAGCAGTTCTTC. It translates to CASSFTGGRSNEQFF.

The chain combines TRBV4-1 with TRBJ2-7, with 12 bases aligning to TRBD2. The V and J ends lost 5 bases and 5 bases, in that order; junction bases with no gene match: 7. Per germline, CDR1 MGHRA and CDR2 YSYEKL. The CDR3 length is 15 residues. The CDR3 sequence is CASSGLAGGPNEQYF. For the CDR3, the DNA is TGCGCCAGCAGCGGGCTAGCGGGAGGGCCTAACGAGCAGTACTTC.

The chain couples TRBV4-2 to TRBJ1-2, with D possibly TRBD1 on 5 matching bases. The CDR3 runs to 14 residues. V was clipped by 1 base and J by 9 bases, with 15 bases between them. Germline V CDR1 and CDR2: LGHNA, YNFKEQ. This CDR3 is CASSQGVTDGSYTF. The DNA for the CDR3 is TGTGCCAGCAGCCAAGGGGTGACAGATGGTAGCTACACCTTC.

This clone was counted between two and nine times. The chain combines TRBV18 with TRBJ2-1, with D hard to call. Germline CDR1 is KGHSH and CDR2 is LQKENI. The CDR3 runs 11 residues. The V end lost 6 bases, the J end lost 4 bases, and 4 bases lay between the germline ends. CDR3 bases: TGTGCCAGCTCTCAATACAATGAGCAGTTCTTC. Protein product: CASSQYNEQFF.

The chain carries TRBV18 and TRBJ2-2, with 11 bases fitting TRBD1. V trimming: 6 bases; J trimming: 3 bases; junction bases outside the gene matches: 9. Germline V gene lookup returns CDR1 KGHSH and CDR2 LQKENI. The length of the CDR3 is 17 residues. The CDR3 loop reads CASSPTGTGGYTGELFF. CDR3 bases: TGTGCCAGCTCGCCTACCGGGACAGGGGGTTACACCGGGGAGCTGTTTTTT.

The rearrangement joins TRBV6-2 or TRBV6-3 to TRBJ2-7, with 7 bases lining up with TRBD1. CDR3 length: 14 residues. Looked up from germline, CDR1 is MNHEY and CDR2 is SVGEGT. V shed 2 bases, J shed 7 bases, and the junction held 8 bases outside the gene matches. CDR3 in amino acids: CASSYPTGMREQYF. The DNA of the CDR3 is TGTGCCAGCAGTTACCCGACAGGGATGCGGGAGCAGTACTTC.

The genes are TRBV7-2 and TRBJ1-3; D ambiguous. The ends were cut back, 2 bases at V and 7 bases at J, with 6 bases in the middle. There are 12 residues in the CDR3. Germline V gene sequence: CDR1 SGHTA, CDR2 FQGNSA. For the CDR3, the DNA is TGTGCCAGCAGCTTACTAGGTAACACCATATATTTT. This codes for CASSLLGNTIYF.

V usage is TRBV5-5 and J usage is TRBJ2-7; tentatively, D is TRBD1 (6 bases). Trimming shortened V by 2 bases and J by 2 bases, and 14 bases separated the two germline ends. The CDR3 loop spans 15 amino acids. Germline V gene sequence: CDR1 SGHKS, CDR2 YYEKEE (reference sequence). The CDR3 DNA follows: TGTGCCAGCAGCTTAGCCGGGACATCAACCTACGAGCAGTACTTC. It encodes CASSLAGTSTYEQYF. Complete variable domain (other parts from reference TRBV5-5 and TRBJ2-7): DAGVTQSPTHLIKTRGQQVTLRCSPISGHKSVSWYQQVLGQGPQFIFQYYEKEERGRGNFPDRFSARQFPNYSSELNVNALLLGDSALYLCASSLAGTSTYEQYFGPGTRLTVT.

The chain has TRBV5-4 and TRBJ2-1; D perhaps matches TRBD2 (7 bases). Germline V CDR1 and CDR2: SGHNT, YYREEE (reference sequence). This CDR3 is built from 15 residues. The V end was cut by 0 bases, the J end by 4 bases, with 11 bases between. This CDR3 is CASSLVGRGYNEQFF. As DNA, the CDR3 is TGTGCCAGCAGCTTGGTTGGGAGGGGGTACAATGAGCAGTTCTTC.

The chain couples TRBV20-1 to TRBJ2-2; 8 nucleotides line up with TRBD1. This CDR3 contains 16 residues. V shed 3 bases and J 0 bases; nucleotides not matched to a gene: 6. The germline CDR1 and CDR2 sequences are DFQATT and SNEGSKA (reference sequence). The CDR3 sequence is CSASRDRPSNTGELFF. Here the CDR3 DNA reads TGCAGTGCTAGTCGGGACAGGCCCTCGAACACCGGGGAGCTGTTTTTT.

The J gene is TRBJ2-7, the V gene TRBV4-1, with D perhaps TRBD2 (6 bases). This CDR3 contains 15 residues. Germline loops: CDR1 MGHRA, CDR2 YSYEKL. V lost 0 bases, J lost 3 bases, and 12 bases lay in between. The CDR3 spells CASSQDAKRVYEQYF. The CDR3 coding sequence is TGCGCCAGCAGCCAAGATGCGAAGCGGGTCTACGAGCAGTACTTC.

The CDR3 is CASSLSQNNQPQHF. CDR3 coding DNA: TGTGCCAGCAGTTTATCCCAAAACAATCAGCCCCAGCATTTT. The rearrangement joins TRBV28 to TRBJ1-5; D unclear. Germline assignment: CDR1 MDHEN and CDR2 SYDVKM. The CDR3 is 14 residues long. V was shortened by 1 base and J by 3 bases, with 7 bases between the two germline ends.

This chain links TRBV6-5 with TRBJ1-5; D may be TRBD1 (5 bases). The length of the CDR3 is 13 residues. V dropped 5 bases and J dropped 5 bases, with 10 bases sitting between them. The germline CDR1 and CDR2 sequences are MNHEY and SVGAGI. CDR3 protein: CASSPGGYQPQHF. Written as DNA, the CDR3 is TGTGCCAGCAGTCCCGGGGGGTATCAGCCCCAGCATTTT.

J is TRBJ2-1 and V is TRBV4-3; 9 positions match TRBD2. Trimming removed 3 bases from V and 0 bases from J; junction bases left unmatched: 12. CDR1 and CDR2 from the germline V gene are LGHNA and YSLEER. The length of the CDR3 is 19 residues. The chain's CDR3 is CASSHGDSLAGSSYNEQFF. CDR3 in DNA: TGCGCCAGCAGCCATGGAGACAGTCTAGCGGGGAGCTCCTACAATGAGCAGTTCTTC.

This clone was seen a handful of times. The chain couples TRBV11-3 to TRBJ2-7; 8 bases map to TRBD2. Germline V lookup: CDR1 SGHNT, CDR2 YENEEA. Germline trimming cut 5 bases from V and 6 bases from J; bases unmatched to any gene: 12. The CDR3 is 15 amino acids. The CDR3 sequence: CASSPRGAGASEQYF. Written as DNA, the CDR3 is TGTGCCAGCAGCCCTCGTGGAGCGGGAGCTAGCGAGCAGTACTTC.

The J gene is TRBJ1-2, the V gene TRBV6-6; 10 bases fit TRBD1. V was pared by 6 bases and J by 3 bases, with 4 bases of the junction left unmatched. The CDR3 consists of 14 residues. Germline lookup yields CDR1 MNHNY and CDR2 SVGAGI (reference sequence). The CDR3 region has the DNA TGTGCCAGCAGGGACAGGGGGTTGCACTATGGCTACACCTTC. Its protein is CASRDRGLHYGYTF.